The rows below give T cell receptor beta chains drawn from one sample of a study of CD8+ T cells in alopecia areata. Produced via immunoSEQ multiplex PCR; TCRdb's table is partial and in-frame only. This sample yields 100,000 to 150,000 clones, of which about three fifths are seen a single time; roughly 30% belongs to the top ten. Source: CD8+ T cells sorted from blood, taken at week 4, from a patient treated with tofacitinib. The receptors here all came from a human donor with alopecia areata. CDR3s include the opening cysteine and the closing phenylalanine or tryptophan. Clone size is stated in some rows and not others, as once, few, many or a class when expanded.

j_gene,abundance,v_gene,CDR3aa
TRBJ2-1,-,TRBV29-1,CSVEGGELWGDNEQFF
TRBJ2-3,few,TRBV4-1,CASSQQDRVTDTQYF
TRBJ1-2,few,TRBV27,CASSLGQGANGYTF
TRBJ2-5,-,TRBV15,CATRGMGQETQYF
TRBJ2-7,-,TRBV7-9,CASVGAAYEQYF
TRBJ2-1,-,TRBV30,CAWRALANEQFF
TRBJ2-7,-,TRBV7-6,CASSLSSGSYEQYF
TRBJ2-6,-,TRBV29-1,CSVEDGSSGANVLTF
TRBJ2-1,-,TRBV28,CASSLQTLNEQFF
TRBJ2-7,-,TRBV19,CASSMGYEQYF
TRBJ1-2,-,TRBV4-3,CASSQNLRAGYGYTF
TRBJ1-2,few,TRBV29-1,CSVDAYGYTF
TRBJ2-7,-,TRBV27,CASALAGSSYEQYF
TRBJ1-6,few,TRBV30,CAWKVGASAPHSPLHF